These 26 T cell receptor beta chains share one sample of origin, sequenced in a study of cytomegalovirus exposure and HLA in healthy donors. Generated by immunoSEQ multiplex PCR, the TCRdb table keeps only in-frame clones and is missing some. The sample records about 65,000 clones, roughly 94% being singletons. The specimen sequenced was PBMCs. The receptors derive from a woman between 18 and 29 years old in good health and CMV-seronegative.

The gene calls are TRBV19 and TRBJ1-2; possible D gene TRBD1, 6 bases. From germline, CDR1 is LNHDA and CDR2 SQIVND (reference sequence). Trimming pared 6 bases from V and 7 bases from J, leaving 24 bases between. This CDR3 has 16 amino acids. In DNA, the CDR3 is TGTGCCAGTAGCCTGGACAGTCGAGCTCACCCCCGTGGCTACACCTTC. This gives the protein CASSLDSRAHPRGYTF.

This clone appeared a single time. This chain connects TRBV6-5 to TRBJ2-2, with a possible D match to TRBD1 (6 bases). Between the trimmed V and J ends, which lost 6 bases and 1 base, there was a span of 9 bases. CDR1 and CDR2 (germline): MNHEY, SVGAGI. This CDR3 is 14 amino acids long. The CDR3 reads CASSSGQNTGELFF. CDR3 nucleotides: TGTGCCAGCAGCTCGGGACAGAACACCGGGGAGCTGTTTTTT.

V usage is TRBV28 and J usage is TRBJ1-3; D unclear. The CDR3 length is 13 residues. Per germline, CDR1 MDHEN and CDR2 SYDVKM. Trimming left V 5 bases short and J 4 bases short, with 9 bases between. CDR3 coding DNA: TGTGCCAGCAGTCGAGCCGCGGGAAACACCATATATTTT. Translated, it gives CASSRAAGNTIYF.

This chain uses TRBV2 with TRBJ2-3; 13 nucleotides align to TRBD2. The CDR3 length is 16 residues. Losses at the gene ends were 8 bases for V and 4 bases for J; bases not matched to a gene: 9. Germline lookup yields CDR1 SNHLY and CDR2 FYNNEI. CDR3 nucleotide sequence: TGTGCCAGCGACACTGGGACTAGCGGGGCGTCAGATACGCAGTATTTT. Protein: CASDTGTSGASDTQYF. Combining the CDR3 with reference TRBV2 and TRBJ2-3 gives the whole variable domain EPEVTQTPSHQVTQMGQEVILRCVPISNHLYFYWYRQILGQKVEFLVSFYNNEISEKSEIFDDQFSVERPDGSNFTLKIRSTKLEDSAMYFCASDTGTSGASDTQYFGPGTRLTVL.

The chain is built from TRBV5-5 and TRBJ2-7, with D possibly matching TRBD2 (6 bases). Trimming stripped 2 bases from V and 6 bases from J, with 12 bases between. This CDR3 is 13 amino acids long. The germline gives CDR1 SGHKS, CDR2 YYEKEE (reference sequence). CDR3 DNA: TGTGCCAGCAGCTTTTTTGGGACTTCCGAGCAGTACTTC. Its translation: CASSFFGTSEQYF.

The V and J genes are TRBV2 and TRBJ2-3, with D perhaps matching TRBD2 (6 bases). Germline lookup yields CDR1 SNHLY and CDR2 FYNNEI. The CDR3 contains 13 residues. V was shortened by 9 bases and J by 1 base, with 11 bases between the two germline ends. For the CDR3, the DNA is TGTGCCAGTAAGGCTAGCGGCACAGATACGCAGTATTTT. Encoded protein: CASKASGTDTQYF.

The chain uses TRBV7-6 and TRBJ2-3; possible D gene TRBD2, 5 bases. Germline V gives CDR1 SGHVS, CDR2 FNYEAQ. Trimming took 3 bases from V and 3 from J, leaving 7 bases between them. There are 13 residues in the CDR3. CDR3 in amino acids: CASSFSGTDTQYF. CDR3 sequence (DNA): TGTGCCAGCAGCTTCAGCGGTACAGATACGCAGTATTTT.

This sequence joins TRBV9 and TRBJ2-1, with 11 bases that match TRBD2. With V trimmed by 2 bases and J by 6 bases, 4 bases remained unmatched. Germline-derived CDR1 and CDR2 are SGDLS and YYNGEE. The length of the CDR3 is 15 residues. CDR3 coding DNA: TGTGCCAGCAGCGTCCTAGCGGGGGGCATCAATGAGCAGTTCTTC. This sequence encodes CASSVLAGGINEQFF. The complete variable domain, with remaining parts taken from reference TRBV9 and TRBJ2-1, reads DSGVTQTPKHLITATGQRVTLRCSPRSGDLSVYWYQQSLDQGLQFLIQYYNGEERAKGNILERFSAQQFPDLHSELNLSSLELGDSALYFCASSVLAGGINEQFFGPGTRLTVL.

In its sample, this clone was seen once. The V call is TRBV10-2, the J call TRBJ2-2, with D tentatively TRBD1 (5 bases). The CDR3 has 13 amino acids. V dropped 4 bases and J dropped 6 bases, with 9 bases sitting between them. Germline values: CDR1 WSHSY, CDR2 SAAADI. The chain's CDR3 is CASSVTVSGELFF. CDR3 in DNA: TGCGCCAGCAGTGTGACAGTATCCGGGGAGCTGTTTTTT.

The rearrangement uses TRBV18 and TRBJ2-7; D gene uncertain. The germline CDR1 and CDR2 sequences are KGHSH and LQKENI. Deletions cut 2 bases from V and 4 bases from J, with 6 bases between. This CDR3 is 12 amino acids long. The CDR3 DNA follows: TGTGCCAGCTCACCATCCCGTTACGAGCAGTACTTC. Translated: CASSPSRYEQYF.

As concerns this clone: Mismatch with germline at one junction end may stem from a read error. V is TRBV27 and J is TRBJ2-3; D is uncertain. Germline loops: CDR1 MNHEY, CDR2 SMNVEV (reference sequence). This CDR3 has 13 residues. The CDR3 DNA sequence: TGTGCCAGCAGTTTGTTGGGCACCGATACGCAGTATTTT. Translated, it gives CASSLLGTDTQYF.

The chain carries TRBV7-8 and TRBJ1-1; 9 positions agree with TRBD1. The CDR3 runs to 15 residues. Germline lookup yields CDR1 SGHVS and CDR2 FQNEAQ. V was pared by 5 bases and J by 5 bases, with 9 bases of the junction left unmatched. The CDR3: CASSKPGQGRTEAFF. The CDR3 DNA follows: TGTGCCAGCAGCAAACCGGGACAGGGAAGAACTGAAGCTTTCTTT.

This clone has only one observation. V is TRBV5-1 and J is TRBJ2-5, with D perhaps TRBD2 (6 bases). V lost 2 bases, J lost 1 base, and 18 bases lay in between. This CDR3 has 17 amino acids. Germline loops: CDR1 SGHRS, CDR2 YFSETQ. The CDR3 DNA reads as TGCGCCAGCAGCTTTGATCCAGCGGGCTTAATCCAAGAGACCCAGTACTTC. As protein: CASSFDPAGLIQETQYF.

The V and J genes are TRBV7-3 and TRBJ1-1, with 10 bases lining up with TRBD1. Germline V gene lookup returns CDR1 SGHTA and CDR2 FQGTGA. Trimming removed 5 bases from V and 6 bases from J; junction bases left unmatched: 6. The CDR3 is made up of 14 amino acids. The CDR3: CASSLQGQGAEAFF. The DNA for the CDR3 is TGTGCCAGCAGCCTCCAAGGACAGGGGGCTGAAGCTTTCTTT.

This chain uses TRBV11-2 with TRBJ2-2; D perhaps matches TRBD1 (8 bases). CDR3 length: 16 residues. Germline values: CDR1 SGHAT, CDR2 FQNNGV. Between the trimmed V and J ends, which lost 7 bases and 0 bases, there was a span of 15 bases. Here the CDR3 reads CASTTTGGANTGELFF. Here the CDR3 DNA reads TGTGCCAGCACCACTACAGGGGGGGCGAACACCGGGGAGCTGTTTTTT. The variable domain in full, with the rest retrieved from reference TRBV11-2 and TRBJ2-2, is EAGVAQSPRYKIIEKRQSVAFWCNPISGHATLYWYQQILGQGPKLLIQFQNNGVVDDSQLPKDRFSAERLKGVDSTLKIQPAKLEDSAVYLCASTTTGGANTGELFFGEGSRLTVL.

The chain combines TRBV2 with TRBJ1-2, with D possibly being TRBD1 (6 bases). The CDR3 totals 13 residues. V was clipped by 4 bases and J by 7 bases, with 13 bases between them. CDR1 is SNHLY, CDR2 FYNNEI, per germline. The CDR3 DNA reads as TGTGCCAGCAGTGCCCCGGGGGGCTCTGGCTACACCTTC. Translation gives CASSAPGGSGYTF.

J is TRBJ2-1 and V is TRBV30; the D gene is possibly TRBD2 (6 bases). The V gene's germline CDR1 is GTSNPN and CDR2 SVGIG (reference sequence). The CDR3 loop spans 17 amino acids. V was shortened by 3 bases and J by 5 bases, with 23 bases between the two germline ends. This CDR3 reads CAWSLNRPWRGDNEQFF. The CDR3, as DNA: TGTGCCTGGAGCCTTAACCGCCCCTGGCGGGGCGACAATGAGCAGTTCTTC.

This chain joins TRBV5-4 and TRBJ2-7; D may be TRBD1 (7 bases). The CDR3 runs 15 residues. Trimming removed 5 bases at V and 0 bases at J, with 15 bases between. CDR1 SGHNT and CDR2 YYREEE come from the germline V gene (reference sequence). DNA for the CDR3: TGTGCCAGCAGGGGGGGACAGTCGAGCTCCTACGAGCAGTACTTC. This translates into CASRGGQSSSYEQYF.

The chain recombines TRBV6-5 with TRBJ2-6; D is perhaps TRBD1 (6 bases). Germline values: CDR1 MNHEY, CDR2 SVGAGI. The V end lost 6 bases, the J end lost 3 bases, and 12 bases lay between the germline ends. The CDR3 runs 15 residues. CDR3 nucleotides: TGTGCCAGCAGCCTCCAAGGGGGTGGGGCCAACGTCCTGACTTTC. Residues: CASSLQGGGANVLTF.

This chain uses TRBV6-1 with TRBJ2-1, with 7 bases lining up with TRBD2. Trimming took 0 bases from V and 2 from J; bases not matched to a gene: 7. Germline V lookup: CDR1 MNHNS, CDR2 SASEGT. The CDR3 extends over 17 amino acids. The CDR3 spells CASSEAGGSATYNEQFF. CDR3 bases: TGTGCCAGCAGTGAAGCGGGGGGGAGCGCCACCTACAATGAGCAGTTCTTC.

V is TRBV6-4 and J is TRBJ1-6, with D tentatively TRBD1 (5 bases). Looked up from germline, CDR1 is MRHNA and CDR2 is SNTAGT. CDR3 length: 19 residues. V was shortened by 10 bases and J by 0 bases, with 25 bases between the two germline ends. The CDR3 DNA reads TGTGCCACTTTAGGTTTTCAGGGCGCGCCTATCTCCTATAATTCACCCCTCCACTTT. Translating it yields CATLGFQGAPISYNSPLHF.

The chain is built from TRBV30 and TRBJ2-1; D ambiguous. The V end was cut by 0 bases, the J end by 3 bases, with 12 bases between. Germline values: CDR1 GTSNPN, CDR2 SVGIG (reference sequence). CDR3 length: 15 amino acids. The CDR3 loop is CAWSVRSRSYNEQFF. CDR3 sequence (DNA): TGTGCCTGGAGTGTAAGATCGAGAAGCTACAATGAGCAGTTCTTC.

This chain uses TRBV29-1 with TRBJ2-3, with 10 bases fitting TRBD1. CDR1 is SQVTM, CDR2 ANQGSEA, per germline. J lost 2 bases, V lost 6 bases, and 8 bases had no gene match. The CDR3 sequence is 15 residues long. CDR3 DNA: TGCAGCGTGACAGGACAGGGGGAAATCACAGATACGCAGTATTTT. Amino acids: CSVTGQGEITDTQYF.

This chain links TRBV6-5 with TRBJ1-5, with a tentative D call TRBD1 (6 bases). Trimming cost V 8 bases and J 0 bases, with 11 bases left between them. The germline gives CDR1 MNHEY, CDR2 SVGAGI. The CDR3 length is 14 residues. CDR3 loop: CASGGGYSNQPQHF. In nucleotides, the CDR3 is TGTGCCAGCGGTGGGGGCTATAGCAATCAGCCCCAGCATTTT.

The chain uses TRBV27 and TRBJ1-1, with D maybe TRBD1 (5 bases). V was shortened by 1 base and J by 7 bases, with 22 bases between the two germline ends. Germline CDR1 is MNHEY and CDR2 is SMNVEV (reference sequence). The CDR3 loop spans 17 amino acids. The CDR3 sequence: CASSLYIPGRGDGEAFF. For the CDR3, the DNA is TGTGCCAGCAGTTTATATATCCCCGGGCGGGGGGATGGTGAAGCTTTCTTT.

V gene TRBV18 combines with J gene TRBJ2-7, with a weak D call TRBD1 (6 bases). Per the germline V gene, CDR1 is KGHSH and CDR2 is LQKENI. This CDR3 comprises 16 residues. V gave up 3 bases and J gave up 0 bases, with 15 bases separating them. In DNA, the CDR3 is TGTGCCAGCTCACCTCGAGGGGGTGTGAACTCCTACGAGCAGTACTTC. Its translation is CASSPRGGVNSYEQYF.